The rows below give T cell receptor beta chains drawn from one sample of a study of cytomegalovirus exposure and HLA in healthy donors. Clones were sequenced by immunoSEQ multiplex PCR, and TCRdb holds only the in-frame ones, with some missing. The sample contains 250,000 to 350,000 clones, about nine tenths of which appear only once. Sequencing input: PBMCs. Source of these receptors: a man between 40 and 49 years old in good health and CMV-seropositive. Each CDR3 is given with its conserved first and last residue. The order of the fields is J gene, V gene, CDR3 protein.

TRBJ2-7	TRBV7-9	CASSLSGSSYEQYF
TRBJ2-7	TRBV29-1	CSVETGGASYEQYF
TRBJ2-7	TRBV28	CASSLLREAGEQYF
TRBJ2-7	TRBV29-1	CSVEWQGGHEQYF
TRBJ1-2	TRBV7-9	CASSLPTGEDGYTF
TRBJ2-2	TRBV4-3	CASSQFSSANTGELFF
TRBJ2-7	TRBV7-9	CASSQSPAGALNGEQYF
TRBJ1-1	TRBV7-2	CASSSQGPMNTEAFF
TRBJ1-1	TRBV6-5	CASSSSALAMNTEAFF
TRBJ2-5	TRBV29-1	CSVATGGGRETQYF
TRBJ2-1	TRBV6-6	CASSYRGQVHNEQFF
TRBJ2-1	TRBV19	CASSRGGWANEQFF
TRBJ2-4	TRBV7-2	CASSLQGTRGVIQYF
TRBJ1-1	TRBV18	CASSPTQGAGAGTEAFF
TRBJ2-7	TRBV7-9	CASRRGGLYEQYF
TRBJ1-5	TRBV7-2	CASSKHRNQPQHF
TRBJ2-3	TRBV6-5	CASRDTTDTQYF
TRBJ2-3	TRBV19	CASSIDGSENTQYF
TRBJ1-2	TRBV9	CASSVRQVGNYGYTF
TRBJ2-1	TRBV27	CASSFSGGPYEQFF
TRBJ2-7	TRBV7-2	CASSLLFAIYEQYF
TRBJ2-5	TRBV2	CASSVVQRKETQYF
TRBJ2-7	TRBV5-5	CASSWGGGDYEQYF
TRBJ1-2	TRBV28	CATRFAGLYDGYTF
TRBJ2-3	TRBV7-9	CASSGGQGPLNTQYF
TRBJ2-1	TRBV25-1	CASSEPGLARNEQFF
TRBJ2-7	TRBV2	CASSPIYEQYF
TRBJ2-6	TRBV4-3	CASSQDARAGANVLTF
TRBJ2-5	TRBV7-3	CASSLRVAGEETQYF
TRBJ1-2	TRBV7-9	CSSSFRGQTGYTF
TRBJ1-3	TRBV7-8	CASSPEGQGAGNTIYF
NA	TRBV25-1	CASSAGTTGEQYF
TRBJ1-5	TRBV27	CASSRAAGHRPQHF
TRBJ2-7	TRBV2	CASSEDRYSYEQYF
TRBJ2-1	TRBV29-1	CSAPQGARYNEQFF
TRBJ2-1	TRBV5-6	CASSFSPRGAYNEQFF
TRBJ2-7	TRBV4-3	CASSQDYRGSYEQYF
TRBJ2-7	TRBV4-1	CASSHGGPYEQYF
TRBJ1-1	TRBV28	CASSWGRLNTEAFF
TRBJ2-7	TRBV27	CASSFLQGAFDEQYF
TRBJ2-1	TRBV7-9	CASSLVSGSNEQFF
TRBJ2-1	TRBV7-3	CASSRSGAGADEQFF
TRBJ2-7	TRBV7-2	CASSRQGSVADYEQYF
TRBJ2-1	TRBV9	CASSVVRDGRNEQFF
TRBJ2-1	TRBV7-9	CASRSGSKTPNEQFF
TRBJ1-2	TRBV29-1	CSVEGLLYGYTF